This TCR beta chain was observed in a study of blood T cell repertoires in COVID-19. Sequencing was performed with immunoSEQ multiplex PCR; in TCRdb, only in-frame clones are kept and a portion is missing. Counted here are 290,000 or so clones, roughly 89% occurring once; the ten biggest clones make up 3.5% to 4.5%. This CDR3 region has 16 residues. Germline trimming cut 2 bases from V and 1 base from J; bases unmatched to any gene: 4. Germline V gene data show CDR1 as SGDLS and CDR2 as YYNGEE. Cohort placement rested on clinical history that participants reported themselves. The TCR sequence derives from a woman aged 18 to 35 with acute COVID-19. This sequence joins TRBV9 and TRBJ2-2, with TRBD1 identical over 8 bases. Source material: PBMCs or T cells enriched from blood (not recorded which). Written as DNA, the CDR3 is TGTGCCAGCAGCGTCGCCGGGACAGGGAACACCGGGGAGCTGTTTTTT. Protein: CASSVAGTGNTGELFF.